The 12 T cell receptor beta chains listed next were all sequenced from one sample in a study of patients and donors after allogeneic stem cell transplantation. TCRdb processed the RT-PCR reads anew with MiXCR; each CDR3 protein has one entry. Of tens of thousands of distinct CDR3 sequences listed, around 5% were seen once; the top ten hold 2.5% to 3%. The specimen sequenced was blood, either unsorted or a sorted T cell fraction (not recorded which). The receptors here all came from a human donor who was either an allogeneic HSCT recipient or a stem cell or donor lymphocyte infusion donor (not recorded which). It is not recorded whose cells these are; they may come from a transplant donor.

The table lists this clonotype with a few counts. The rearrangement uses TRBV24-1 and TRBJ2-3; possibly TRBD1 or TRBD2 for D (5 bases each). Trimming shortened V by 7 bases and J by 4 bases, and 5 bases separated the two germline ends. Germline CDR1 KGHDR, CDR2 SFDVKD. This CDR3 region has 11 residues. DNA for the CDR3: TGTGCCACCAGGGGACCAGATACGCAGTATTTT. It codes for CATRGPDTQYF.

The genes are TRBV5-4 and TRBJ2-3; no clear D gene. The length of the CDR3 is 15 residues. Trimming left V 0 bases short and J 0 bases short, with 8 bases between. Germline V CDR1 and CDR2: SGHNT, YYREEE (reference sequence). The DNA for the CDR3 is TGTGCCAGCAGCTTGGATTTTAAGAGCACAGATACGCAGTATTTT. Translated, it gives CASSLDFKSTDTQYF.

This clonotype was seen repeatedly, ten times or more. The CDR3 is CASSNRQGTVSYGYTF. For the CDR3, the DNA is TGTGCCAGCAGCAACCGACAGGGTACAGTCTCCTATGGCTACACCTTC. The genes are TRBV7-8 and TRBJ1-2, with 7 bases matching TRBD1. Germline values: CDR1 SGHVS, CDR2 FQNEAQ. Trimming took 5 bases from V and 4 from J; bases not matched to a gene: 13. The CDR3 has 16 residues.

This clonotype was recorded at least ten times. The J gene is TRBJ2-5, the V gene TRBV7-2, with 10 bases identical to TRBD2. The CDR3 contains 15 residues. The junction had 4 bases not matched to a gene; V was cut back by 1 base and J by 5 bases. Germline CDR1 is SGHTA and CDR2 is FQGNSA. The CDR3 sequence: CASSLEAAGGETQYF. In DNA form, the CDR3 reads TGTGCCAGCAGCTTAGAAGCAGCGGGAGGGGAGACCCAGTACTTC.

In this sample, this clonotype turned up many times. The rearrangement links TRBV15 to TRBJ1-1; no firm D call. The germline V gene encodes CDR1 LNHNV and CDR2 YYDKDF (reference sequence). CDR3 length equals 15 residues. Trimming stripped 0 bases from V and 5 bases from J, with 13 bases between. CDR3 nucleotides: TGTGCCACCAGCAGAGATCGTCGGGGATTGACTGAAGCTTTCTTT. It codes for CATSRDRRGLTEAFF.

This clonotype was picked up many times. This sequence joins TRBV7-9 and TRBJ2-7; no definite D call. From germline, CDR1 is SEHNR and CDR2 FQNEAQ (reference sequence). The CDR3 covers 14 residues. Trimming took off 1 base at V and 0 bases at J, with 7 bases between the two ends. CDR3 DNA sequence: TGTGCCAGCAGCTTAGGCCAGAGCTCCTACGAGCAGTACTTC. Encoded protein: CASSLGQSSYEQYF.

This clonotype was found many times. The V and J genes are TRBV12-3 or TRBV12-4 and TRBJ1-4; D is unclear. V gave up 7 bases and J gave up 7 bases, with 13 bases separating them. The CDR3 totals 13 residues. The chain's CDR3 is CASIQFYGEKLFF. Written as DNA, the CDR3 is TGTGCCAGCATTCAGTTCTACGGTGAAAAACTGTTTTTT.

This clonotype was seen at least ten times. The chain employs TRBV25-1 and TRBJ2-7; 8 bases fit TRBD1. V was clipped by 10 bases and J by 0 bases; unmatched bases: 14. This CDR3 spans 16 amino acids. Germline V gene data show CDR1 as MGHDK and CDR2 as SYGVNS. As DNA, the CDR3 is TGTGCCACGACTTCCGGGACAGGTTCCAGCTCCTACGAGCAGTACTTC. This sequence encodes CATTSGTGSSSYEQYF.

There are many counts of this clonotype. This chain connects TRBV29-1 to TRBJ2-5, with 8 nucleotides matching TRBD1. The CDR3 runs 13 residues. CDR1 SQVTM and CDR2 ANQGSEA come from the germline V gene. Trimming removed 4 bases from V and 4 bases from J; junction bases left unmatched: 5. The CDR3 loop reads CSVGRGQRETQYF. DNA for the CDR3: TGCAGCGTTGGCAGGGGGCAGAGAGAGACCCAGTACTTC.

This clonotype showed up many times. The chain uses TRBV4-2 and TRBJ1-2; a possible D gene is TRBD1 (5 bases). The CDR3 extends over 15 amino acids. Germline assignment: CDR1 LGHNA and CDR2 YNFKEQ. The V end was cut by 0 bases, the J end by 4 bases, with 12 bases between. CDR3 region: CASSQEFAGTYGYTF. CDR3 in DNA: TGTGCCAGCAGCCAAGAGTTCGCAGGGACCTATGGCTACACCTTC.

This clonotype was counted ten times or more. The chain combines TRBV14 with TRBJ2-3, with 8 bases lining up with TRBD2. Germline V gene lookup returns CDR1 SGHDN and CDR2 FVKESK. This CDR3 contains 16 residues. V trimming: 5 bases; J trimming: 4 bases; junction bases outside the gene matches: 11. The CDR3 bases are TGTGCCAGCAGCGGAAGAGCGGGAGTGATTGCAGATACGCAGTATTTT. This encodes CASSGRAGVIADTQYF.

This clonotype has ten or more counts. V and J are TRBV11-2 and TRBJ2-1, with D possibly TRBD2 on 5 matching bases. The CDR3 length is 15 residues. V was clipped by 2 bases and J by 10 bases, with 18 bases between them. The V gene's germline CDR1 is SGHAT and CDR2 FQNNGV. CDR3 protein: CASSLLVGLAAEQFF. Here the CDR3 DNA reads TGTGCCAGCAGCTTACTCGTTGGTCTAGCCGCCGAGCAGTTCTTC.